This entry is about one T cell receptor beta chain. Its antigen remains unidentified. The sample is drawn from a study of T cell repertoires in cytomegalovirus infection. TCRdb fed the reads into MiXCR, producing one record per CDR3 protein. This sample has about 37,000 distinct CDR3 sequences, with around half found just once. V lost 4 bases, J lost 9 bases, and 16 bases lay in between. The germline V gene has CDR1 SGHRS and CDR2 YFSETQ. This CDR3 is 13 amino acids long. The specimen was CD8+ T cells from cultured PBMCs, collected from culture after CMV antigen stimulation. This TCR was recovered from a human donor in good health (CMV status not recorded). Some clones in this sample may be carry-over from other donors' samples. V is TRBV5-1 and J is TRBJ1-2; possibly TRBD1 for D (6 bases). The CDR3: CASSLTTDRSYTF. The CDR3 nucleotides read TGCGCCAGCAGCCTCACGACCGACAGGAGCTACACCTTC.